This T cell receptor (beta chain) came from a study of shared clonotypes between healthy human individuals. Study-wide context: Per-donor plates numbered three CD4 naive, three CD4 memory, two CD8 naive and one CD8 memory. Broader study findings: Generation probabilities of non-shared clonotypes were lower (relative to those shared by all four donors).

To note about this clone: Its antigen is not identified.

Naive CD8 cells lacked CD45RO, underwent positive selection for CCR7 and left out terminally differentiated effector memory CD45RA+ cells. The germline CDR1 and CDR2 sequences are MNHEY and SMNVEV (reference sequence). V lost 3 bases, J lost 4 bases, and 16 bases lay in between. The CDR3 totals 16 residues. TCRdb keeps only in-frame clones here, not all; method: immunoSEQ multiplex PCR. Here the sample spans around 1.9 million clones, about 92% being singletons. This receptor was obtained from a man aged 18-30 years in good health. Some clones in this sample may be carry-over from other donors' samples. Sequencing input: naive CD8+ T cells from PBMCs. The chain uses TRBV27 and TRBJ1-5; possible D gene TRBD1, 6 bases. In nucleotides, the CDR3 is TGTGCCAGCAGTTTGGGAGCGGGGGGGCTAAATCAGCCCCAGCATTTT. Residues: CASSLGAGGLNQPQHF.